The rows below give T cell receptor beta chains drawn from one sample of a study of blood T cell repertoires in COVID-19. The data were produced by immunoSEQ multiplex PCR, yet TCRdb's version contains in-frame clones alone and is incomplete. Among 130,000 or so clones listed, more than 75% were seen once. The specimen was peripheral blood. The receptors come from a man aged 50 to 59 with active COVID-19. The CDR3 runs from the conserved cysteine through the conserved F or W. A D gene is named only where the DNA matches it firmly. Clone size, where shown, is once, few, many, or a class for clones that have expanded.

D gene	J gene	V gene	clone size	CDR3 DNA	CDR3 protein
NA	TRBJ1-5	TRBV11-2	NA	TGTGCCAGCAGCTCCCATAATCAGCCCCAGCATTTT	CASSSHNQPQHF
TRBD2	TRBJ2-5	TRBV2	NA	TGTGCCAGCAGTGAAGTGGGACTAGCCCAAGAGACCCAGTACTTC	CASSEVGLAQETQYF
TRBD1	TRBJ1-2	TRBV18	NA	TGTGCCAGCTCACCCGGGACAGGGGAAGGCTACACCTTC	CASSPGTGEGYTF
NA	TRBJ1-3	TRBV5-6	NA	TGTGCCAGCAGCGTCCCGGGACAAGCTGGAAACACCATATATTTT	CASSVPGQAGNTIYF
TRBD1	TRBJ2-7	TRBV6-1	NA	TGTGCCAGCAGTGAAGAAGACGACAGGGTATCCTACGAGCAGTACTTC	CASSEEDDRVSYEQYF
NA	TRBJ1-1	TRBV5-1	NA	TGCGCCAGCACAAGGGGCGCGGACACTGAAGCTTTCTTT	CASTRGADTEAFF
NA	TRBJ2-7	TRBV2	NA	TGTGCCAGCTGCCGGGAATCCAGGGGCGCCCCGTACTTC	CASCRESRGAPYF
TRBD2	TRBJ2-1	TRBV7-8	NA	TGTGCCGCCAAGCGGGGGAACAATGAGCAGTTCTTC	CAAKRGNNEQFF
TRBD1	TRBJ2-4	TRBV2	NA	TGTGCCAGCGGAGACAGGGGCCCCAAAAACATTCAGTACTTC	CASGDRGPKNIQYF
TRBD2	TRBJ2-5	TRBV4-3	NA	TGCGCCAGCAGCCCCGGAGCGGGGGCAGAGACCCAGTACTTC	CASSPGAGAETQYF
NA	TRBJ2-3	TRBV6-2/TRBV6-3	NA	TGTGCCAGCAGCCCCAGGACCCGGCAGCGGACGCGGTTAGATACGCAGTATTTT	CASSPRTRQRTRLDTQYF
TRBD2	TRBJ2-2	TRBV5-4	NA	TGTGCCAGCAGCTTGGGATCGGGGGGGCTAACCGGGGAGCTGTTTTTT	CASSLGSGGLTGELFF
TRBD2	TRBJ2-5	TRBV7-8	NA	TGTGCCAGCAGCTTCTGGGAGGGAGAGACCCAGTACTTC	CASSFWEGETQYF
NA	TRBJ1-4	TRBV28	NA	TGTGCCGTGCGTAATGAAAAACTGTTTTTT	CAVRNEKLFF
TRBD2	TRBJ2-3	TRBV5-5	NA	TGTGCCAGCAGCTATGCGGGACTAGACACAGATACGCAGTATTTT	CASSYAGLDTDTQYF
TRBD2	TRBJ2-7	TRBV10-3	NA	TGTGCCATCAGTAGGGCCGGGGGGGCCTCTGGGGACGAGCAGTACTTC	CAISRAGGASGDEQYF
TRBD1	TRBJ2-1	TRBV10-3	NA	TGTGCCATCGGATCGGGACAGGGGAATAATGAGCAGTTCTTC	CAIGSGQGNNEQFF
TRBD1	TRBJ1-1	TRBV5-1	NA	TGCGCCAGCAGCCTAGGAACAGGGGGACTGGTAGCTTTCTTT	CASSLGTGGLVAFF
NA	TRBJ1-4	TRBV19	NA	TGTGCCAGTAGTACAGGAAGGGGCCCCTCGTCGCAGGAAAAACTGTTTTTT	CASSTGRGPSSQEKLFF
NA	TRBJ2-5	TRBV19	NA	TGTGCCAGTAGTATTAAAGAGACCCAGTACTTC	CASSIKETQYF
TRBD1	TRBJ1-5	TRBV4-2	NA	TGTGCCAGCAGCCAGGGGACAGATAGCAATCAGCCCCAGCATTTT	CASSQGTDSNQPQHF
TRBD1	TRBJ1-5	TRBV7-9	few	TGTGCCAGCAGCTTAGGGGCCATTACAGGGGGAGATCAGCCCCAGCATTTT	CASSLGAITGGDQPQHF
NA	TRBJ1-3	TRBV3-1/TRBV3-2	NA	TGTGCCAGCAGCCCCCCAGGAAACACCATATATTTT	CASSPPGNTIYF
NA	TRBJ1-3	TRBV4-2	NA	TGTGCCAGCAGCCAAGAAGGAACGAGGTTCTCTGGAAACACCATATATTTT	CASSQEGTRFSGNTIYF
NA	TRBJ1-2	TRBV7-9	NA	TGTGCCAGCAGCCCGAAAATGGGGGGTAGTCTCGAGGGCTACACCTTC	CASSPKMGGSLEGYTF
TRBD1	TRBJ1-2	TRBV7-9	NA	TGTGCCAGCAGCCTAGGACAGGGCTATGGCTACACCTTC	CASSLGQGYGYTF
TRBD1	TRBJ1-5	TRBV25-1	NA	TGTGCCAGCAGTCAAACAGGGGTTGGGAGCAATCAGCCCCAGCATTTT	CASSQTGVGSNQPQHF
TRBD2	TRBJ2-3	TRBV10-3	NA	TGTGCCATCAGTCCTACTAGCGGGGGGATCACAGATACGCAGTATTTT	CAISPTSGGITDTQYF
TRBD2	TRBJ2-5	TRBV3-1/TRBV3-2	NA	TGTGCCAGCAGCCAACGGGGGGGTAGGTCAGAGACCCAGTACTTC	CASSQRGGRSETQYF
TRBD1	TRBJ2-2	TRBV2	once	TGTGCCAGCAGTCGGACAGGGGTCGGGGAGCTGTTTTTT	CASSRTGVGELFF
NA	TRBJ2-2	TRBV18	NA	TGTGCCAGCTCACCACGATTAGACACCGGGGAGCTGTTTTTT	CASSPRLDTGELFF
TRBD1	TRBJ2-1	TRBV15	NA	TGTGCCACCAGCAGAGGGGGGACAGGTAATCGGGATGAGCAGTTCTTC	CATSRGGTGNRDEQFF
NA	TRBJ2-6	TRBV9	NA	TGTGCCAGCAGCGTAGACCTACAGGGATCTGGGGCCAACGTCCTGACTTTC	CASSVDLQGSGANVLTF
TRBD2	TRBJ2-2	TRBV5-4	NA	TGTGCCAGCAGCCGGCGGCTAGCGGGGGGCACCGGGGAGCTGTTTTTT	CASSRRLAGGTGELFF
TRBD1	TRBJ1-5	TRBV7-3	NA	TGTGCCAGCAGCGGACAGGGGAGCAATCAGCCCCAGCATTTT	CASSGQGSNQPQHF
TRBD1	TRBJ1-6	TRBV5-6	NA	TGTGCCAGCAGCCAAGGGACAGGCCCTAGTTTCCACTTT	CASSQGTGPSFHF
NA	TRBJ1-4	TRBV20-1	NA	TGCAGTGCTAGAGTCCAGGCCGAGATGTTTTTT	CSARVQAEMFF
NA	TRBJ1-1	TRBV7-2	NA	TGTGCCAGCAGCTTTCCCTGGAACACTGAAGCTTTCTTT	CASSFPWNTEAFF
TRBD2	TRBJ2-5	TRBV5-8	NA	TGTGCCAGCAGCTTGGGTAGCGGGGGACTCCAAGAGACCCAGTACTTC	CASSLGSGGLQETQYF
TRBD1	TRBJ1-1	TRBV7-9	NA	TGTGCCAGCAGCCGGTATTCGGGACAGATGAACACTGAAGCTTTCTTT	CASSRYSGQMNTEAFF